Reported below is one T cell receptor (beta chain). Produced via immunoSEQ multiplex PCR; TCRdb's table is partial and in-frame only. The profile covers around 7,000 clones, with approximately 86% appearing a single time and around 26% taken by the ten largest. Trimming cost V 6 bases and J 12 bases, with 17 bases left between them. Germline CDR1 reads MNHNY; CDR2 reads SVGAGI (reference sequence). This CDR3 contains 12 residues. This specimen belongs to a study of control samples from healthy donors and cancer patients. The sequence came from a man between 65 and 85 years old with lung cancer. This chain connects TRBV6-6 to TRBJ1-2; no reliable D call. The sample consisted of PBMCs. CDR3 sequence: CASSRSKGGDTF. CDR3 nucleotides: TGTGCCAGCAGCCGTAGCAAGGGTGGGGACACCTTC.